The 27 T cell receptor beta chains below were found in one sample sequenced in a study of cytomegalovirus exposure and HLA in healthy donors. PCR was performed using 60 Vbeta and 13 Jbeta primers. TCRdb's copy holds only in-frame clones and misses some; the assay was immunoSEQ multiplex PCR. The sample lists 170,000 or so clones, approximately 80% occurring once. The sample comprised PBMCs. The receptors were sampled from a woman between 45 and 65 years old in good health and CMV-seronegative.

With respect to this clone: The junction and the germline gene differ at one end; a read error may be behind it. The sample has other DNA sequences that encode this CDR3 too. The V and J genes are TRBV2 and TRBJ2-1; 12 bases agree with TRBD2. Per the germline V gene, CDR1 is SNHLY and CDR2 is FYNNEI. The CDR3 runs to 16 residues. CDR3 in DNA: TGCGCCAGCAGTGAACAGGGGACTAGCGGGTTCAATGAGCAGTTCTTC. Residues: CASSEQGTSGFNEQFF.

The table lists this clone with a few counts. The chain has TRBV28 and TRBJ2-7; 7 nucleotides align to TRBD2. The CDR3 sequence is 14 residues long. Germline V lookup: CDR1 MDHEN, CDR2 SYDVKM. V shed 6 bases, J shed 0 bases, and the junction held 5 bases outside the gene matches. The CDR3 spells CASRTSGGSYEQYF. The CDR3 DNA sequence: TGTGCCAGCAGGACTTCGGGGGGCTCCTACGAGCAGTACTTC.

The V gene is TRBV2, the J gene TRBJ2-1; 8 nucleotides line up with TRBD2. The germline CDR1 and CDR2 sequences are SNHLY and FYNNEI. The CDR3 is 14 amino acids. V was pared by 6 bases and J by 1 base, with 2 bases of the junction left unmatched. The CDR3 DNA sequence: TGTGCCAGCAGGGAGCGGGAGTCCTACAATGAGCAGTTCTTC. It yields the protein CASRERESYNEQFF.

The chain couples TRBV4-1 to TRBJ1-2; D might be TRBD1 (5 bases). The germline V and J ends were trimmed by 1 base and 5 bases, with 11 bases remaining between them. The CDR3 sequence is 14 residues long. The germline CDR1 and CDR2 sequences are MGHRA and YSYEKL. The CDR3 DNA reads as TGCGCCAGCAGCCAAGCGGGGGAAGGTTATGGCTACACCTTC. It yields the protein CASSQAGEGYGYTF.

The V gene is TRBV6-1, the J gene TRBJ1-2; 7 bases map to TRBD1. V lost 5 bases, J lost 2 bases, and 5 bases stayed unmatched. The CDR3 runs 14 residues. Germline CDR1 MNHNS, CDR2 SASEGT. Here the CDR3 reads CASSRGQPNYGYTF. DNA of the CDR3: TGTGCCAGCAGTCGGGGACAGCCAAACTATGGCTACACCTTC.

This rearrangement joins TRBV7-9 to TRBJ2-1, with unresolved D. Germline V gene data show CDR1 as SEHNR and CDR2 as FQNEAQ (reference sequence). Between the trimmed V and J ends, which lost 2 bases and 5 bases, there was a span of 4 bases. This CDR3 has 12 residues. The CDR3 region has the DNA TGTGCCAGCAGCTTATCGGACAATGAGCAGTTCTTC. It encodes CASSLSDNEQFF.

This clone was seen a single time. V and J are TRBV7-2 and TRBJ1-1; unclear D gene. The V gene's germline CDR1 is SGHTA and CDR2 FQGNSA. With 1 base removed from V and 4 bases from J, the gap between germline ends came to 4 bases. This CDR3 has 12 residues. Written as DNA, the CDR3 is TGTGCCAGCAGCTTAGGCGTCACTGAAGCTTTCTTT. It encodes CASSLGVTEAFF.

This chain uses TRBV6-5 with TRBJ1-1; D might be TRBD1 (5 bases). The CDR3 has 15 residues. V shed 2 bases and J shed 1 base, with 11 bases lying between them. Per the germline V gene, CDR1 is MNHEY and CDR2 is SVGAGI. CDR3 nucleotides: TGTGCCAGCAGTTACGGGAGGCAGGGGAACACTGAAGCTTTCTTT. Translated, it gives CASSYGRQGNTEAFF.

This chain connects TRBV10-3 to TRBJ1-5; maybe TRBD1 (6 bases). The CDR3 has 16 amino acids. Germline CDR1 and CDR2: ENHRY and SYGVKD. V shed 2 bases and J shed 2 bases, with 13 bases lying between them. In DNA, the CDR3 is TGTGCCATCAGTGAGAGGGGGGGCGACGGCAATCAGCCCCAGCATTTT. It specifies CAISERGGDGNQPQHF.

The V and J genes are TRBV28 and TRBJ1-1; D is unclear. Germline V gene sequence: CDR1 MDHEN, CDR2 SYDVKM. The CDR3 extends over 12 amino acids. V shed 4 bases and J shed 4 bases, with 7 bases lying between them. The CDR3 sequence is CASSYEGTEAFF. CDR3 in DNA: TGTGCCAGCAGTTATGAGGGCACTGAAGCTTTCTTT.

This chain links TRBV6-5 with TRBJ2-7, with 7 bases identical to TRBD1. J lost 5 bases, V lost 6 bases, and 10 bases had no gene match. The germline V gene encodes CDR1 MNHEY and CDR2 SVGAGI. CDR3 size: 14 residues. The DNA of the CDR3 is TGTGCCAGCAGCTCGGTGACAGGGATCGACGAGCAGTACTTC. Translation gives CASSSVTGIDEQYF.

This clone was seen a single time. The CDR3 DNA is TGTGCCAGCTACCGGGACAGGAGCTCCTACGAGCAGTACTTC. This encodes CASYRDRSSYEQYF. V and J are TRBV2 and TRBJ2-7; 8 bases fit TRBD1. Germline CDR1 is SNHLY and CDR2 is FYNNEI. V was clipped by 8 bases and J by 0 bases; unmatched bases: 6. The CDR3 runs to 14 residues.

V gene TRBV6-5 combines with J gene TRBJ1-5; 10 positions match TRBD1. The V gene's germline CDR1 is MNHEY and CDR2 SVGAGI. The V segment lost 5 bases and the J segment 6 bases; nucleotides outside the gene matches: 7. The CDR3 has 15 amino acids. The CDR3 region has the DNA TGTGCCAGCAGTCGACAGGGGGCGGTTGGTCAGCCCCAGCATTTT. It specifies CASSRQGAVGQPQHF.

The chain couples TRBV5-1 to TRBJ2-3; D not resolved. Trimming cost V 3 bases and J 2 bases, with 10 bases left between them. CDR1 SGHRS and CDR2 YFSETQ come from the germline V gene. This CDR3 spans 14 amino acids. CDR3 sequence reads: CASSSLTATDTQYF. DNA for the CDR3: TGCGCCAGCAGCTCCCTGACTGCCACAGATACGCAGTATTTT.

The gene calls are TRBV6-5 and TRBJ1-6; no clear D. V lost 3 bases and J 11 bases, leaving 14 bases between the germline ends. The germline CDR1 and CDR2 sequences are MNHEY and SVGAGI. The CDR3 spans 14 residues. The CDR3 protein is CASSYGQAQAPLHF. CDR3 nucleotide sequence: TGTGCCAGCAGTTATGGCCAGGCCCAAGCACCCCTCCACTTT.

The chain employs TRBV2 and TRBJ2-7; weak D call: TRBD1 (6 bases). CDR1 is SNHLY and CDR2 is FYNNEI in the germline V gene. V gave up 4 bases and J gave up 3 bases, with 25 bases separating them. The CDR3 runs 18 residues. The CDR3 region has the DNA TGTGCCAGCAGTGTGCCAAGGGAATGGGACACAGGTCTCTACGAGCAGTACTTC. Translated: CASSVPREWDTGLYEQYF.

The chain has TRBV7-9 and TRBJ1-1; TRBD1 is a possible D gene (6 bases). CDR3 length equals 15 residues. Germline lookup yields CDR1 SEHNR and CDR2 FQNEAQ (reference sequence). Deletions cut 5 bases from V and 2 bases from J, with 15 bases between. CDR3 loop: CASSRPTGANTEAFF. CDR3 coding DNA: TGTGCCAGCAGCAGACCGACAGGAGCTAACACTGAAGCTTTCTTT.

J is TRBJ1-3 and V is TRBV7-9; tentative D call: TRBD1 (5 bases). From germline, CDR1 is SEHNR and CDR2 FQNEAQ (reference sequence). The CDR3 runs to 15 residues. V lost 4 bases and J 0 bases, leaving 10 bases between the germline ends. CDR3 DNA sequence: TGTGCCAGCAGCTCAATGGGGCTCTCTGGAAACACCATATATTTT. Its translation: CASSSMGLSGNTIYF.

The chain combines TRBV13 with TRBJ1-1; 10 bases agree with TRBD1. CDR3 length: 20 residues. Losses at the gene ends were 4 bases for V and 1 base for J; bases not matched to a gene: 18. Germline lookup yields CDR1 PRHDT and CDR2 FYEKMQ (reference sequence). CDR3 loop: CASSSPGTGVTRLANTEAFF. DNA for the CDR3: TGTGCCAGCAGCTCCCCCGGGACAGGGGTCACAAGGTTGGCGAACACTGAAGCTTTCTTT. Full variable domain (rest looked up from reference TRBV13 and TRBJ1-1): AAGVIQSPRHLIKEKRETATLKCYPIPRHDTVYWYQQGPGQDPQFLISFYEKMQSDKGSIPDRFSAQQFSDYHSELNMSSLELGDSALYFCASSSPGTGVTRLANTEAFFGQGTRLTVV.

This chain connects TRBV27 to TRBJ1-4; maybe TRBD1 (5 bases). In germline, CDR1 is MNHEY, CDR2 SMNVEV (reference sequence). Trimming removed 7 bases from V and 0 bases from J, with 18 bases in between. There are 17 residues in the CDR3. The CDR3 region has the DNA TGTGCCAGCATCGGGACGGAGCGGGTTGCAACTAATGAAAAACTGTTTTTT. Its translation is CASIGTERVATNEKLFF.

This clone occurred once. The chain combines TRBV28 with TRBJ2-7, with a tentative D call TRBD2 (5 bases). The V gene lost 4 bases and the J gene lost 5 bases, with 15 bases spanning the gap. The CDR3 covers 14 residues. Germline-derived CDR1 and CDR2 are MDHEN and SYDVKM. CDR3 protein: CASSSGSAFHEQYF. The CDR3 DNA follows: TGTGCCAGCAGTTCGGGGTCGGCGTTCCACGAGCAGTACTTC.

This clone showed up just once. The V and J genes are TRBV7-8 and TRBJ1-2, with D possibly matching TRBD1 (5 bases). Trimming stripped 1 base from V and 4 bases from J, with 7 bases between. The CDR3 sequence is 13 residues long. Per the germline V gene, CDR1 is SGHVS and CDR2 is FQNEAQ. The CDR3 loop is CASSLGRVYGYTF. The CDR3 DNA is TGTGCCAGCAGCTTAGGCAGGGTCTATGGCTACACCTTC.

The chain is built from TRBV9 and TRBJ2-3; D gene unclear. The CDR3 is made up of 13 amino acids. Germline-derived CDR1 and CDR2 are SGDLS and YYNGEE. With 0 bases removed from V and 4 bases from J, the gap between germline ends came to 6 bases. The CDR3 DNA sequence: TGTGCCAGCAGCGTAGCCGTCCCAGATACGCAGTATTTT. Residues: CASSVAVPDTQYF.

Written as DNA, the CDR3 is TGTGCCAGCAGAAATACAGGGGGCGACACTGAAGCTTTCTTT. It is translated as CASRNTGGDTEAFF. This chain uses TRBV5-4 with TRBJ1-1, with TRBD1 identical over 9 bases. The CDR3 loop spans 14 amino acids. V was pared by 5 bases and J by 3 bases, with 5 bases of the junction left unmatched. Germline V gene lookup returns CDR1 SGHNT and CDR2 YYREEE (reference sequence).

This rearrangement joins TRBV19 to TRBJ1-3, with a possible D match to TRBD1 (6 bases). Germline CDR1 is LNHDA and CDR2 is SQIVND (reference sequence). The CDR3 is 18 residues long. The V end lost 5 bases, the J end lost 0 bases, and 20 bases lay between the germline ends. The CDR3 loop reads CASSQLRDKLSSGNTIYF. For the CDR3, the DNA is TGTGCCAGTAGTCAACTCCGGGACAAATTAAGCTCTGGAAACACCATATATTTT.

The chain links TRBV9 to TRBJ2-1; D perhaps matches TRBD1 (5 bases). The CDR3 spans 15 residues. With 0 bases removed from V and 3 bases from J, the gap between germline ends came to 10 bases. Germline assignment: CDR1 SGDLS and CDR2 YYNGEE. The CDR3 region has the DNA TGTGCCAGCAGCGTAGCGGACAAGAGCTACAATGAGCAGTTCTTC. Amino acid sequence: CASSVADKSYNEQFF.

The chain has TRBV6-5 and TRBJ1-1; a possible D gene is TRBD1 (6 bases). The V end was cut by 2 bases, the J end by 4 bases, with 8 bases between. In germline, CDR1 is MNHEY, CDR2 SVGAGI. CDR3 length: 13 residues. In nucleotides, the CDR3 is TGTGCCAGCAGTTACCAACAGGGCACTGAAGCTTTCTTT. It yields the protein CASSYQQGTEAFF.